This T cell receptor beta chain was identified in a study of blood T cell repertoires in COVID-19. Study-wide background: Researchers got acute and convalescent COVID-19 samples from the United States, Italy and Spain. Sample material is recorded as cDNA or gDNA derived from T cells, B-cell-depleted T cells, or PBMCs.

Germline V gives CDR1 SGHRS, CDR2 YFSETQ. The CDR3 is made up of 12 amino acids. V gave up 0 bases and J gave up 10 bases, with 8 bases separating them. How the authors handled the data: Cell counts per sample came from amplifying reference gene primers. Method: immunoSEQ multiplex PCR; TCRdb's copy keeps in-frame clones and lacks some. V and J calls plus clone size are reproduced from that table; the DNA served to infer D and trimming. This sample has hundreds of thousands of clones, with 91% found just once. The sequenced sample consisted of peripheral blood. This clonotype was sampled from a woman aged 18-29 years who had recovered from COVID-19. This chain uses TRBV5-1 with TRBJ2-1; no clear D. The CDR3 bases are TGCGCCAGCAGCTTGGTCGCGAACGAGCAGTTCTTC. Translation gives CASSLVANEQFF. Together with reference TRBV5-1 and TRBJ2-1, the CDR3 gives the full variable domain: KAGVTQTPRYLIKTRGQQVTLSCSPISGHRSVSWYQQTPGQGLQFLFEYFSETQRNKGNFPGRFSGRQFSNSRSEMNVSTLELGDSALYLCASSLVANEQFFGPGTRLTVL.